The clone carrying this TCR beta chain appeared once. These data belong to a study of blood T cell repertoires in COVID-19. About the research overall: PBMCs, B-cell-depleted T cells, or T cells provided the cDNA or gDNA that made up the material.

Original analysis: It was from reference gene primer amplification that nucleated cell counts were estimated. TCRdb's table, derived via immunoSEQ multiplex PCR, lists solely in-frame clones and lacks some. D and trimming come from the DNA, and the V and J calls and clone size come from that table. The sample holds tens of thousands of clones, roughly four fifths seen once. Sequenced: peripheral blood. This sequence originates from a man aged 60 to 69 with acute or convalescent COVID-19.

CDR3 region: CATTGKSSYEQYF. The CDR3 DNA reads TGTGCCACGACAGGTAAAAGCTCCTACGAGCAGTACTTC. This chain joins TRBV10-3 and TRBJ2-7; possibly TRBD1 for D (6 bases). The V gene lost 10 bases and the J gene lost 0 bases, with 13 bases spanning the gap. Per germline, CDR1 ENHRY and CDR2 SYGVKD. This CDR3 region has 13 residues.